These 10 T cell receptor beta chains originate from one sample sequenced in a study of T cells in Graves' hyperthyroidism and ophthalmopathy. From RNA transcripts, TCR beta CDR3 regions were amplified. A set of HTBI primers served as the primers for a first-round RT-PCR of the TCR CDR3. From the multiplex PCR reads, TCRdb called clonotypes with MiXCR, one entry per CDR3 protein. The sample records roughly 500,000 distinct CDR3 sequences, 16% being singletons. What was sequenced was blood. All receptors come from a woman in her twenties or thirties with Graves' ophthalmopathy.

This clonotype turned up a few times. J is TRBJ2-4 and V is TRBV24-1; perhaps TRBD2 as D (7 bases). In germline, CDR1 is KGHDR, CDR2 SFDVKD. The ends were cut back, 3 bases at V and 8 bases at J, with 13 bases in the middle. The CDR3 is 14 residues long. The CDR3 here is CATSDRRGGDIQYF. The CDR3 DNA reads TGTGCCACCAGTGATAGGAGGGGGGGGGACATTCAGTACTTC.

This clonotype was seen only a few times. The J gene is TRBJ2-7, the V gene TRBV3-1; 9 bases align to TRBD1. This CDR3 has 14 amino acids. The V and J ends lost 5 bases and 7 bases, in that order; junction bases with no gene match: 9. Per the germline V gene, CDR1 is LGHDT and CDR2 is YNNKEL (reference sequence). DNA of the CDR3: TGTGCCAGCAGCGTTGGGACAGGGTTGGGAGAGCAGTACTTC. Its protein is CASSVGTGLGEQYF.

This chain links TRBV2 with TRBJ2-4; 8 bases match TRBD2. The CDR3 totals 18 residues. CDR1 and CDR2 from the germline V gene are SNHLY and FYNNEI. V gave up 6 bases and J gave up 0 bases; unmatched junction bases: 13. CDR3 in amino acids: CASRSILAGPLAKNIQYF. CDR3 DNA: TGTGCCAGCAGGAGCATTCTAGCGGGTCCCCTAGCCAAAAACATTCAGTACTTC.

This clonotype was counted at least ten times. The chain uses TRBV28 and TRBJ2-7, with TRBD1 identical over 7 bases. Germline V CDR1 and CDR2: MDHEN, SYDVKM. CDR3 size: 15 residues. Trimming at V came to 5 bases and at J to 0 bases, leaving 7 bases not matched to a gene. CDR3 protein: CASSTSGTVSYEQYF. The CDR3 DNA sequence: TGTGCCAGCAGTACCTCCGGGACAGTCTCCTACGAGCAGTACTTC.

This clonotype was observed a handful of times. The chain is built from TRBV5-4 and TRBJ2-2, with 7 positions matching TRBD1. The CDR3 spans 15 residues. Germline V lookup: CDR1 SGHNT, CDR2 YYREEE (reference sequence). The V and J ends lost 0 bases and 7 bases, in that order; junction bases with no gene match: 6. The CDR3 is CASSLATSGGGELFF. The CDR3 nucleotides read TGTGCCAGCAGCTTGGCCACGTCAGGGGGCGGGGAGCTGTTTTTT.

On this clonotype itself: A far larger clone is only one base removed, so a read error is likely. Here the CDR3 DNA reads TGTGCCAGCAGCTTAGACGGAAACACCATATATTTT. This encodes CASSLDGNTIYF. This chain joins TRBV7-8 and TRBJ1-3; no definite D call. Trimming removed 1 base at V and 4 bases at J, with 2 bases between. The CDR3 consists of 12 residues. From germline, CDR1 is SGHVS and CDR2 FQNEAQ.

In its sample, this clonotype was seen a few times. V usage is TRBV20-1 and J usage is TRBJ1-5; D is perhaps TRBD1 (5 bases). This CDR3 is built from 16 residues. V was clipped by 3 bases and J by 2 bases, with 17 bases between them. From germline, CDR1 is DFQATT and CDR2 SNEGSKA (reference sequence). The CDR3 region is CSARFPGGGGNQPQHF. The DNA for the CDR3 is TGCAGTGCTAGGTTTCCCGGGGGGGGGGGCAATCAGCCCCAGCATTTT.

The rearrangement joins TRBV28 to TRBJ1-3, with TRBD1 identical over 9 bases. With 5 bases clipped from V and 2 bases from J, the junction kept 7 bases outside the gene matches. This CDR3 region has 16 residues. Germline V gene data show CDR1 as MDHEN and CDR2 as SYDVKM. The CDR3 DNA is TGTGCCAGCAGTCACGTAAACAGGGGGCCTGGAAACACCATATATTTT. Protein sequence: CASSHVNRGPGNTIYF. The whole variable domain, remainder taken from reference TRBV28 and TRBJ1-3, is DVKVTQSSRYLVKRTGEKVFLECVQDMDHENMFWYRQDPGLGLRLIYFSYDVKMKEKGDIPEGYSVSREKKERFSLILESASTNQTSMYLCASSHVNRGPGNTIYFGEGSWLTVV.

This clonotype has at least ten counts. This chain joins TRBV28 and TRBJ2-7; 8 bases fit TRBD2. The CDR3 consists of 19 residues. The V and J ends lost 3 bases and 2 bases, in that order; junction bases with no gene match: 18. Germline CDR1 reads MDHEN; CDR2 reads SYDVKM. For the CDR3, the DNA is TGTGCCAGCAGTTTTAGGATACTAGCGGCCAGCGGGGCCGCCTACGAGCAGTACTTC. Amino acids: CASSFRILAASGAAYEQYF.

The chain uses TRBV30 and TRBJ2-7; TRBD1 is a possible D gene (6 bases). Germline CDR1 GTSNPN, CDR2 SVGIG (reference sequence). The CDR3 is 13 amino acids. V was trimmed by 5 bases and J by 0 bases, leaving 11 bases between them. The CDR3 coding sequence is TGTGCCTGGGGCTCACAGGGCTCCTACGAGCAGTACTTC. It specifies CAWGSQGSYEQYF.